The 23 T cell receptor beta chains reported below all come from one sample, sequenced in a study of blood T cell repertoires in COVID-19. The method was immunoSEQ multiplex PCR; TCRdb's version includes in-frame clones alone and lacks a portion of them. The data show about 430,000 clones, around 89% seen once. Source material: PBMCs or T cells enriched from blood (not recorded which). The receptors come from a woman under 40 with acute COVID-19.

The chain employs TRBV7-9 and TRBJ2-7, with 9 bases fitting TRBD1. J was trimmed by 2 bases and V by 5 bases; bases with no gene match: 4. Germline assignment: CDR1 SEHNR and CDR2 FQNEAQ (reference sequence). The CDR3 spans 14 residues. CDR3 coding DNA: TGTGCCAGCAGCGCCGGGACAGGGACCTACGAGCAGTACTTC. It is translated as CASSAGTGTYEQYF.

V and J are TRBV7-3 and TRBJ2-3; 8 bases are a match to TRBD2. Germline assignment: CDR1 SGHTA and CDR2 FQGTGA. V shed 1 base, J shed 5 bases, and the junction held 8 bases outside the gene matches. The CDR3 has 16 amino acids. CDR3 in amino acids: CASSLMPGGNGDTQYF. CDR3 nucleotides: TGTGCCAGCAGCTTAATGCCGGGGGGGAATGGAGATACGCAGTATTTT.

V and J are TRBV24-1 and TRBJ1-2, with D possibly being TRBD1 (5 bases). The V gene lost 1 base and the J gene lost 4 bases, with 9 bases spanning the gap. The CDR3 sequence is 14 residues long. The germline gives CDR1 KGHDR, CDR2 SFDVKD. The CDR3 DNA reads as TGTGCCACCAGTGATTTTCGTGACAGCTATGGCTACACCTTC. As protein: CATSDFRDSYGYTF.

The DNA for the CDR3 is TGCGCCAGCAGCCAAGAAGGGAGCTCTGGAAACACCATATATTTT. It encodes CASSQEGSSGNTIYF. This rearrangement joins TRBV4-3 to TRBJ1-3; D gene ambiguous. V lost 0 bases and J 0 bases, leaving 6 bases between the germline ends. Germline V lookup: CDR1 LGHNA, CDR2 YSLEER. The CDR3 has 15 amino acids.

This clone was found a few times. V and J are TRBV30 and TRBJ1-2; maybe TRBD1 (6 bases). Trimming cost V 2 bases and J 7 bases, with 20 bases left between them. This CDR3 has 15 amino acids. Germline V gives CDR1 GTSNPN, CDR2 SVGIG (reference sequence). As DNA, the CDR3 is TGTGCCTGGAGTCCCGGGACCTTCGAAGGGGGTGGCTACACCTTC. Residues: CAWSPGTFEGGGYTF.

This chain's CDR3 is CSVSGTGFGYGYTF. CDR3 nucleotide sequence: TGCAGCGTTTCCGGGACAGGGTTTGGCTATGGCTACACCTTC. V gene TRBV29-1 combines with J gene TRBJ1-2; 9 bases are a match to TRBD1. The CDR3 contains 14 residues. Germline lookup yields CDR1 SQVTM and CDR2 ANQGSEA. V dropped 5 bases and J dropped 4; count of bases not matched to a gene: 8. The full variable domain, in which reference TRBV29-1 and TRBJ1-2 provide the parts outside the CDR3, is SAVISQKPSRDICQRGTSLTIQCQVDSQVTMMFWYRQQPGQSLTLIATANQGSEATYESGFVIDKFPISRPNLTFSTLTVSNMSPEDSSIYLCSVSGTGFGYGYTFGSGTRLTVV.

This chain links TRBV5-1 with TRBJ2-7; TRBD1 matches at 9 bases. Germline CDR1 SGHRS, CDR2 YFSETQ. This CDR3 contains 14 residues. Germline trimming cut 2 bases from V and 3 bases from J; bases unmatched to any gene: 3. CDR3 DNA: TGCGCCAGCAGCTTAACAGGGGGCATCTACGAGCAGTACTTC. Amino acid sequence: CASSLTGGIYEQYF.

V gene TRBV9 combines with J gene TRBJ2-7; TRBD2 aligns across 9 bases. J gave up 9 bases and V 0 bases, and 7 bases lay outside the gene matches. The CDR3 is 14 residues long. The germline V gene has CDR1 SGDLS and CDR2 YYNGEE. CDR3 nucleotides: TGTGCCAGCAGCGTAGGACTAGCGGAGAATTGGCAGTACTTC. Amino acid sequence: CASSVGLAENWQYF.

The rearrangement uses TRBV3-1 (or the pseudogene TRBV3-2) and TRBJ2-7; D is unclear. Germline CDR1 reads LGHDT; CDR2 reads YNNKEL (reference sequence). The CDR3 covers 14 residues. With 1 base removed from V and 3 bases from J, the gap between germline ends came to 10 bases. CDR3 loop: CASSQGLAIYEQYF. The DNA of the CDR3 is TGTGCCAGCAGCCAAGGACTCGCTATCTACGAGCAGTACTTC.

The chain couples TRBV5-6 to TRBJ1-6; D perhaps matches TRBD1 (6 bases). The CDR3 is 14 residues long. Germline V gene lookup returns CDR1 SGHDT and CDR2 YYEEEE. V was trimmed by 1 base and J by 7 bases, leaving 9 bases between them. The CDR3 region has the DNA TGTGCCAGCAGCTTGACAGACAGGAATTCACCCCTCCACTTT. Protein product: CASSLTDRNSPLHF.

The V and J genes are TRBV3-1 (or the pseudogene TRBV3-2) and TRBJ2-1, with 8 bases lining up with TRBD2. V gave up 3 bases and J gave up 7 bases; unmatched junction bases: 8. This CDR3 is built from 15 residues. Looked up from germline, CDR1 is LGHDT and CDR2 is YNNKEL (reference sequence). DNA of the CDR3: TGTGCCAGCAGCCACTATCCAGCGGGGGTTAATGAGCAGTTCTTC. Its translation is CASSHYPAGVNEQFF.

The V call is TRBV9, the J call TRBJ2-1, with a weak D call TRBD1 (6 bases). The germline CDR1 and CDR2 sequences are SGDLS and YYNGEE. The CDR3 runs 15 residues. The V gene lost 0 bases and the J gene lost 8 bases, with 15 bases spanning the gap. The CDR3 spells CASSVDRGFSDEQFF. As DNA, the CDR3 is TGTGCCAGCAGCGTAGATAGGGGGTTTAGCGATGAGCAGTTCTTC.

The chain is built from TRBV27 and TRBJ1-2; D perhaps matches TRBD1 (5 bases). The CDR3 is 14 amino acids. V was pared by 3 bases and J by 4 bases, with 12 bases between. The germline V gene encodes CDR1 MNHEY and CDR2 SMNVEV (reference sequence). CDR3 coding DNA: TGTGCCAGCAGTTTCCAGGGCGGCGGCTATGGCTACACCTTC. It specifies CASSFQGGGYGYTF.

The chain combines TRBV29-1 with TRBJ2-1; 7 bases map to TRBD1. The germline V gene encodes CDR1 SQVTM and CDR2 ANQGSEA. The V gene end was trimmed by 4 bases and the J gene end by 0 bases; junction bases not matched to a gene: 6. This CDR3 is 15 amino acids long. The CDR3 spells CSVGGDSGSYNEQFF. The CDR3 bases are TGCAGCGTTGGAGGGGACAGTGGCTCCTACAATGAGCAGTTCTTC.

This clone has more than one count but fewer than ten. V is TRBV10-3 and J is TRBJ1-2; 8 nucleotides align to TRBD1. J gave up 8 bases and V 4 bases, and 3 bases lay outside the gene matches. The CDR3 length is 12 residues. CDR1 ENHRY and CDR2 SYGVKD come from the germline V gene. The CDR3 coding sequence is TGTGCCATCAGTGGGACAGGGACAGGCTACACCTTC. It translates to CAISGTGTGYTF.

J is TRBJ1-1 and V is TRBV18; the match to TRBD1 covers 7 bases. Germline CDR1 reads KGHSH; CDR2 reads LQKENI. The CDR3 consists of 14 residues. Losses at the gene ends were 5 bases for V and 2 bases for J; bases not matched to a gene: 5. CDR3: CASSFGQENTEAFF. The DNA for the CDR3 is TGTGCCAGCTCATTCGGACAGGAAAACACTGAAGCTTTCTTT.

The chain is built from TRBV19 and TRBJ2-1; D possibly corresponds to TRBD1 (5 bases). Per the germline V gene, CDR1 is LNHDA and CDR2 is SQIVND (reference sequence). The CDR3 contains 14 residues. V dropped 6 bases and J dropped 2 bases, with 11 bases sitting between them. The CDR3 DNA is TGTGCCAGTAGCCTAAGACAGACCTACAATGAGCAGTTCTTC. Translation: CASSLRQTYNEQFF.

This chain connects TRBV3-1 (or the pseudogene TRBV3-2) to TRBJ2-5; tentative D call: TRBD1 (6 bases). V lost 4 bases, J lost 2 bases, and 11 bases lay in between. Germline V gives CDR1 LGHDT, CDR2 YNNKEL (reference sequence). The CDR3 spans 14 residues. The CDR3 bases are TGTGCCAGCAGCCGCCGGACAGATCAAGAGACCCAGTACTTC. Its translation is CASSRRTDQETQYF.

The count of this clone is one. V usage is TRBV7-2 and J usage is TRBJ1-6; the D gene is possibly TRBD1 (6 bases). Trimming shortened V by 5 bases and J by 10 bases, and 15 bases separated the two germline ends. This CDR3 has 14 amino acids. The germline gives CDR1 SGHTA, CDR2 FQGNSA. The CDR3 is CASSPGGGGSPLHF. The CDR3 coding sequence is TGTGCCAGCAGCCCAGGAGGGGGGGGATCACCCCTCCACTTT.

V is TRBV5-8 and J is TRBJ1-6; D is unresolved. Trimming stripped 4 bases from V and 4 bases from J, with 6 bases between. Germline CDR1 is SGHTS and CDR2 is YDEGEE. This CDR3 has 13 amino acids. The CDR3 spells CASSPGYNSPLHF. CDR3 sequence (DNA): TGTGCCAGCAGCCCGGGATATAATTCACCCCTCCACTTT.

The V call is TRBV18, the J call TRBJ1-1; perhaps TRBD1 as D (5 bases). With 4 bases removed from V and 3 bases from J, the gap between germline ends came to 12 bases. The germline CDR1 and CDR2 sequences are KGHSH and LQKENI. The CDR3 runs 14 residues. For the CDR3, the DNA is TGTGCCAGCTCACAAAATCAAGGGGACACTGAAGCTTTCTTT. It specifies CASSQNQGDTEAFF.

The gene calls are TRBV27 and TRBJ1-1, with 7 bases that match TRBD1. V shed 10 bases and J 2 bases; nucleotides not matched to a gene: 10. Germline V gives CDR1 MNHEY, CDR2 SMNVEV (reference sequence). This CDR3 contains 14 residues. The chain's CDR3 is CATKMTGPNTEAFF. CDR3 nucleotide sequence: TGTGCCACCAAAATGACAGGGCCAAACACTGAAGCTTTCTTT.

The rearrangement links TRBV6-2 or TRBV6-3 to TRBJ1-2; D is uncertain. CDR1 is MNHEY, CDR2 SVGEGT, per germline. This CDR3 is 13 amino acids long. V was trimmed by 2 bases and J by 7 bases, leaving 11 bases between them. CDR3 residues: CASSYVGRAGYTF. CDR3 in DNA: TGTGCCAGCAGTTACGTCGGGAGGGCTGGCTACACCTTC.